The clone carrying this T cell receptor beta chain was counted a single time. Repertoires were generated with immunoSEQ multiplex PCR, while TCRdb's copy carries only in-frame clones and drops some. The sample has some 77,000 clones; over 85% are singletons. This entry is derived from a study of T cell changes during pregnancy in multiple sclerosis. The CDR3 has 14 amino acids. V gave up 5 bases and J gave up 0 bases, with 9 bases separating them. From germline, CDR1 is SSHAT and CDR2 FNYEAQ (reference sequence). The sample consisted of CD4+ T cells from peripheral blood mononuclear cells, taken before pregnancy. This chain uses TRBV7-7 with TRBJ2-3; D gene ambiguous. The receptor was derived from a female donor with multiple sclerosis, enrolled in a pregnancy study. The CDR3: CASSLLTSTDTQYF. The DNA of the CDR3 is TGTGCCAGCAGCCTCCTGACTAGCACAGATACGCAGTATTTT.